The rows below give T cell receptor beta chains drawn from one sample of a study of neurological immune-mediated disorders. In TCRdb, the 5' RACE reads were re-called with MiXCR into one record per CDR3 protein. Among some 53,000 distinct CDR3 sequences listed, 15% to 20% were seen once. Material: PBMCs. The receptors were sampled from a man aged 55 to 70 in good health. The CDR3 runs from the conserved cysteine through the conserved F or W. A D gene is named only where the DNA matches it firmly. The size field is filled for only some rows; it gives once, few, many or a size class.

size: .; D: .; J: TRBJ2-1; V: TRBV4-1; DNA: TGCGCCAGCAGCCAAGATCCCCGGGGCGATGAGCAGTTCTTC; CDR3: CASSQDPRGDEQFF
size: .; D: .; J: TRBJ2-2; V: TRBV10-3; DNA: TGTGCCATCAGTGAGTCGACGGCAGGGAGATACACCGGGGAGCTGTTTTTT; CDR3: CAISESTAGRYTGELFF
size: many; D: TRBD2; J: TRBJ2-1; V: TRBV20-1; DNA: TGCAGTGCTATGGACAGCGGGAGCCCCTACAATGAGCAGTTCTTC; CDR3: CSAMDSGSPYNEQFF
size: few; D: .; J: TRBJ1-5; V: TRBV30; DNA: TGTGCCTGGAGTCACGGCCGGGGAGATCAGCCCCAGCATTTT; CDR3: CAWSHGRGDQPQHF
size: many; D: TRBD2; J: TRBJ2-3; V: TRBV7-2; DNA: TGTGCCAGCAGCTCATCTCCGAGCGGGAGATTGGGCGGTACGCAGTATTTT; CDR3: CASSSSPSGRLGGTQYF
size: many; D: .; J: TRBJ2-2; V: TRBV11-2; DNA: TGTGCCAGCAGCTCCCTTGGGGCCACCGGGGAGCTGTTTTTT; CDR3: CASSSLGATGELFF
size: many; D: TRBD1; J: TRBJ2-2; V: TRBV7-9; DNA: TGTGCCAGCAGCCGCGAGTGGGGGGGACAGGGAAGACGGAGCACCGGGGAGCTGTTTTTT; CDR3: CASSREWGGQGRRSTGELFF
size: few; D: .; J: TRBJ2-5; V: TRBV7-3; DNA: TGTGCCAGCAGCCGACTAAGCCAAGAGACCCAGTACTTC; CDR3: CASSRLSQETQYF
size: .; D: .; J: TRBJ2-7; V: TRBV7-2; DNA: TGTGCCAGCAGCCCCATGTCGCTTACAGGGCACGAGCAGTACTTC; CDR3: CASSPMSLTGHEQYF
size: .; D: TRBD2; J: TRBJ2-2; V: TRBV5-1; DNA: TGCGCCAGCAGCTTGGTTATAGCGGGGAACACCGGGGAGCTGTTTTTT; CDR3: CASSLVIAGNTGELFF
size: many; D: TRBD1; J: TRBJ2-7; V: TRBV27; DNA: TGTGCCAGCAGTTTCTGGGACAGGTCCTACGAGCAGTACTTC; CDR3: CASSFWDRSYEQYF
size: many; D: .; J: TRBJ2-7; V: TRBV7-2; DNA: TGTGCCAGCAGCTGGGGGGCGCGGGTCCCCTACGAGCAGTACTTC; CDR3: CASSWGARVPYEQYF
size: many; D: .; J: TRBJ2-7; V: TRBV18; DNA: TGTGCCAGCTCCCAGACAGGCTACGAGCAGTACTTC; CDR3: CASSQTGYEQYF
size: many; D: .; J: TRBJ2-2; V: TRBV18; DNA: TGTGCCAGCTCACCAGGGCTGAACACCGGGGAGCTGTTTTTT; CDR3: CASSPGLNTGELFF